These 2 T cell receptor beta chains were all obtained from the same sample, sequenced in a study of cytomegalovirus exposure and HLA in healthy donors. This PCR relied on a set of 60 Vbeta primers and 13 Jbeta primers. Clones were read by immunoSEQ multiplex PCR, and TCRdb kept only the in-frame ones, dropping some. The sample consists of 55,000 to 75,000 clones, 60% to 65% of them appearing once. The sequenced material came from PBMCs. Every receptor here comes from a man between 25 and 39 years old in good health and CMV-seronegative.

The chain recombines TRBV4-2 with TRBJ1-4; D remains ambiguous. Germline V gives CDR1 LGHNA, CDR2 YNFKEQ. The CDR3 spans 15 residues. V was pared by 7 bases and J by 0 bases, with 12 bases between. The CDR3 DNA reads as TGTGCCAGCACCCGGGAGCCAGCAACTAATGAAAAACTGTTTTTT. Translating it yields CASTREPATNEKLFF.

This chain joins TRBV6-1 and TRBJ1-1; 7 bases align to TRBD1. The CDR3 loop spans 15 amino acids. Germline V CDR1 and CDR2: MNHNS, SASEGT. V shed 7 bases, J shed 2 bases, and the junction held 10 bases outside the gene matches. Here the CDR3 DNA reads TGTGCCAGCATCCTCGACAGGGCTAGTAACACTGAAGCTTTCTTT. Its protein is CASILDRASNTEAFF.